These 32 T cell receptor beta chains were sequenced from one sample in a study of T cell clonality in common variable immunodeficiency. Clones were read by immunoSEQ multiplex PCR, and TCRdb kept only the in-frame ones, dropping some. Sampling found approximately 81,000 clones, none seen once. Sequencing used peripheral blood mononuclear cells. Receptors were obtained from a person aged 18-70 years in good health.

This clone was detected ten times or more. The CDR3 end lies 3 residues beyond the end of the read and is filled in from the germline J gene. This rearrangement joins TRBV6-2 or TRBV6-3 to TRBJ1-1; possible D gene TRBD1, 6 bases. V was trimmed by 6 bases and J by 7 bases, leaving 21 bases between them. Germline V gene lookup returns CDR1 MNHEY and CDR2 SVGEGT. The CDR3 is made up of 15 amino acids. This chain's CDR3 is CASRETGNGFHEAFF. Partial CDR3 DNA: TGTGCCAGCAGGGAAACAGGGAATGGGTTTCATGAA.

This clone was recorded many times. CDR3: CSAAGLAMTNYEQYF. CDR3 DNA (partial): TGCAGTGCCGCCGGACTAGCGATGACGAACTACGAG. The V gene is TRBV20-1, the J gene TRBJ2-7, with 9 bases lining up with TRBD2. The CDR3 end is not reached by the read, which stops 3 residues before it; the germline J gene fills it in. V was pared by 6 bases and J by 3 bases, with 12 bases of the junction left unmatched. The CDR3 consists of 15 residues. CDR1 and CDR2 from the germline V gene are DFQATT and SNEGSKA (reference sequence).

This clone was recorded at least ten times. The read ends 3 residues early relative to the CDR3; the germline J gene fills the gap. This chain uses TRBV7-3 with TRBJ2-1; unclear D gene. This CDR3 is 15 amino acids long. CDR1 is SGHTA and CDR2 is FQGTGA in the germline V gene. The V and J ends lost 5 bases and 0 bases respectively, with 11 bases between them. Partial CDR3 DNA: TGTGCCAGCAGCGCGACTCTGAGCTCCTACAATGAG. Residues: CASSATLSSYNE. The whole CDR3 sequence reads CASSATLSSYNEQFF.

Ten or more counts support this clone. The read halts 3 residues ahead of the CDR3 end, with the missing end drawn from the germline J gene. The chain employs TRBV24-1 and TRBJ2-7; 9 positions match TRBD1. The CDR3 spans 15 residues. Germline trimming cut 3 bases from V and 5 bases from J; bases unmatched to any gene: 7. The germline CDR1 and CDR2 sequences are KGHDR and SFDVKD. The sequenced part of the CDR3 DNA is TGTGCCACCAGTGATATAGGACAGGGGAGGAACGAG. Its protein product is CATSDIGQGRNE. The whole CDR3 region reads CATSDIGQGRNEQYF.

This clone was observed at least ten times. The CDR3 goes on 3 residues after the read ends, and that part is filled in from the germline J gene. The chain employs TRBV2 and TRBJ1-4; D perhaps matches TRBD1 (5 bases). Trimming pared 4 bases from V and 5 bases from J, leaving 8 bases between. CDR3 length: 13 residues. CDR1 is SNHLY and CDR2 is FYNNEI in the germline V gene. The CDR3 region is CASSGQQNEKLFF. The CDR3 bases that were read are TGTGCCAGCAGTGGACAGCAGAATGAAAAA. Combining the CDR3 with reference TRBV2 and TRBJ1-4 gives the whole variable domain EPEVTQTPSHQVTQMGQEVILRCVPISNHLYFYWYRQILGQKVEFLVSFYNNEISEKSEIFDDQFSVERPDGSNFTLKIRSTKLEDSAMYFCASSGQQNEKLFFGSGTQLSVL.

This clone was observed at least ten times. CDR3 DNA, as far as it was read: TGTGCCAGTAGTATTTGGACTAGCGGGACTTCCTACGAG. The encoded protein is CASSIWTSGTSYE. The whole CDR3 sequence is CASSIWTSGTSYEQYF. This rearrangement joins TRBV19 to TRBJ2-7; TRBD2 agrees at 12 bases. The read comes to an end 3 residues before the CDR3 does, leaving the germline J gene to fill in the end. Germline CDR1 LNHDA, CDR2 SQIVND (reference sequence). There are 16 residues in the CDR3. Losses at the gene ends were 3 bases for V and 1 base for J; bases not matched to a gene: 4. The entire variable domain, with the rest obtained from reference TRBV19 and TRBJ2-7, is as follows: DGGITQSPKYLFRKEGQNVTLSCEQNLNHDAMYWYRQDPGQGLRLIYYSQIVNDFQKGDIAEGYSVSREKKESFPLTVTSAQKNPTAFYLCASSIWTSGTSYEQYFGPGTRLTVT.

This clone was observed a handful of times. The CDR3 end falls 3 residues outside the read, so it is completed with the germline J gene. The chain joins TRBV7-7 to TRBJ2-2, with TRBD1 matching over 9 bases. The V gene's germline CDR1 is SSHAT and CDR2 FNYEAQ (reference sequence). The CDR3 has 15 residues. CDR3 sequence: CAGGDRDANTGELFF. The sequenced part of the CDR3 DNA is TGTGCTGGGGGGGACAGGGACGCGAACACCGGGGAG.

This clone has ten or more counts. The part of the CDR3 DNA that was read is TGCAGTGCTCCGCACCTAAGCGGGAGGCGGCAAGAGACC. Its protein product is CSAPHLSGRRQET. The entire CDR3 protein reads CSAPHLSGRRQETQYF. This sequence joins TRBV20-1 and TRBJ2-5, with 9 nucleotides matching TRBD2. With the read ending 3 residues before the CDR3 end, the germline J gene is used to fill in that end. After removal of 5 bases from V and 2 bases from J, the junction contained 12 bases not matched to a gene. The CDR3 has 16 amino acids. Germline V gene sequence: CDR1 DFQATT, CDR2 SNEGSKA (reference sequence).

This clone was counted many times. The CDR3 extends 3 residues past the end of the read, so its final part is completed from the germline J gene. The chain combines TRBV29-1 with TRBJ2-7; 7 bases agree with TRBD2. Germline trimming cut 7 bases from V and 6 bases from J; bases unmatched to any gene: 6. Germline CDR1 reads SQVTM; CDR2 reads ANQGSEA. The CDR3 is 11 residues long. This CDR3 reads CSGDWGGEQYF. The CDR3 DNA, read in part, is TGCAGCGGGGACTGGGGGGGCGAG.

This clone was found many times. The DNA ends 3 residues before the CDR3 does, and the rest of the CDR3 is filled in from the germline J gene. The V call is TRBV10-3, the J call TRBJ1-6; D gene unclear. CDR3 length: 14 residues. Germline V gene sequence: CDR1 ENHRY, CDR2 SYGVKD. V was trimmed by 4 bases and J by 7 bases, leaving 11 bases between them. Here the CDR3 reads CAISVGQNNSPLHF. CDR3 DNA (partial): TGTGCCATCAGTGTTGGGCAGAACAATTCACCC.

This clone was detected ten times or more. The read ends 3 residues shy of where the CDR3 ends; the end is completed using the germline J gene. This chain connects TRBV7-3 to TRBJ2-7; weak D call: TRBD1 (6 bases). V dropped 6 bases and J dropped 5 bases, with 17 bases sitting between them. The CDR3 contains 14 residues. Per the germline V gene, CDR1 is SGHTA and CDR2 is FQGTGA. CDR3 bases read: TGTGCCAGCAGTGTGGACAGCCTTCCCCACGAG. Protein sequence: CASSVDSLPHE. The CDR3 as a whole reads CASSVDSLPHEQYF. Full variable domain (remainder filled in from reference TRBV7-3 and TRBJ2-7): GAGVSQTPSNKVTEKGKYVELRCDPISGHTALYWYRQSLGQGPEFLIYFQGTGAADDSGLPNDRFFAVRPEGSVSTLKIQRTERGDSAVYLCASSVDSLPHEQYFGPGTRLTVT.

There are many counts of this clone. Sequencing ends 3 residues short of the CDR3 end; the germline J gene provides the rest. The chain has TRBV14 and TRBJ1-2, with 12 bases aligning to TRBD1. Germline lookup yields CDR1 SGHDN and CDR2 FVKESK. Trimming took 5 bases from V and 4 from J; bases not matched to a gene: 5. The length of the CDR3 is 15 residues. The CDR3 region is CASSIPGQGAYGYTF. Partial CDR3 DNA: TGTGCCAGCAGCATACCGGGACAGGGGGCCTATGGC. Drawing the rest from reference TRBV14 and TRBJ1-2, the complete variable domain is EAGVTQFPSHSVIEKGQTVTLRCDPISGHDNLYWYRRVMGKEIKFLLHFVKESKQDESGMPNNRFLAERTGGTYSTLKVQPAELEDSGVYFCASSIPGQGAYGYTFGSGTRLTVV.

Ten or more counts support this clone. The sequenced fragment ends 3 residues before the CDR3 boundary, so the rest is inferred from the germline J gene. The V gene is TRBV4-1, the J gene TRBJ2-7; D unresolved. Germline assignment: CDR1 MGHRA and CDR2 YSYEKL. The CDR3 has 17 amino acids. Trimming removed 1 base at V and 3 bases at J, with 19 bases between. CDR3 in amino acids: CASSQVPLGVMIYEQYF. Incomplete CDR3 DNA: TGCGCCAGCAGCCAAGTCCCCCTGGGCGTAATGATCTACGAG.

This clone was found many times. The read ends 3 residues shy of where the CDR3 ends; the end is completed using the germline J gene. The chain recombines TRBV13 with TRBJ1-5; no clear D gene. The CDR3 has 13 amino acids. Germline CDR1 and CDR2: PRHDT and FYEKMQ (reference sequence). Deletions cut 3 bases from V and 4 bases from J, with 7 bases between. CDR3 amino acids: CASSFYLNQPQHF. CDR3 DNA, as far as it was read: TGTGCCAGCAGCTTCTACCTGAATCAGCCC. The full variable domain, in which reference TRBV13 and TRBJ1-5 provide the parts outside the CDR3, is AAGVIQSPRHLIKEKRETATLKCYPIPRHDTVYWYQQGPGQDPQFLISFYEKMQSDKGSIPDRFSAQQFSDYHSELNMSSLELGDSALYFCASSFYLNQPQHFGDGTRLSIL.

This clone occurred many times. The CDR3 is cut off 3 residues early in the read; its end comes from the germline J gene. The chain combines TRBV20-1 with TRBJ2-2; a possible D gene is TRBD1 (5 bases). The V end was cut by 3 bases, the J end by 0 bases, with 11 bases between. The CDR3 spans 15 residues. Per germline, CDR1 DFQATT and CDR2 SNEGSKA (reference sequence). The chain's CDR3 is CSASFGRANTGELFF. CDR3 bases read: TGCAGTGCTAGTTTTGGCAGGGCGAACACCGGGGAG.

This clone was detected a few times. Coverage ceases 3 residues before the CDR3 finishes, and the germline J gene fills in the end. The chain employs TRBV29-1 and TRBJ1-6; 9 bases align to TRBD1. The V gene end was trimmed by 2 bases and the J gene end by 1 base; junction bases not matched to a gene: 12. The germline V gene encodes CDR1 SQVTM and CDR2 ANQGSEA. CDR3 length: 19 amino acids. CDR3: CSVELSGQGIKSYNSPLHF. The covered CDR3 bases are TGCAGCGTTGAATTATCGGGACAGGGCATAAAGTCCTATAATTCACCC. The full variable domain, completed using reference TRBV29-1 and TRBJ1-6, is SAVISQKPSRDICQRGTSLTIQCQVDSQVTMMFWYRQQPGQSLTLIATANQGSEATYESGFVIDKFPISRPNLTFSTLTVSNMSPEDSSIYLCSVELSGQGIKSYNSPLHFGNGTRLTVT.

This clone was picked up a small number of times. With the read ending 3 residues before the CDR3 end, the germline J gene is used to fill in that end. The V gene is TRBV7-9, the J gene TRBJ2-5, with 9 bases aligning to TRBD1. Germline CDR1 and CDR2: SEHNR and FQNEAQ (reference sequence). Trimming at V came to 5 bases and at J to 5 bases, leaving 6 bases not matched to a gene. This CDR3 has 14 residues. The CDR3 protein is CASSLNRGLETQYF. Partial CDR3 DNA: TGTGCCAGCAGCCTTAACAGGGGGCTGGAGACC.

This clone has a count of ten or more. The read is 3 residues too short to cover the CDR3 end, so that end is filled in from the germline J gene. This rearrangement joins TRBV18 to TRBJ2-1, with 8 bases identical to TRBD2. V shed 3 bases and J 0 bases; nucleotides not matched to a gene: 7. The CDR3 runs to 17 residues. Germline V gene data show CDR1 as KGHSH and CDR2 as LQKENI. Partial CDR3 DNA: TGTGCCAGCTCACCCCAGACTAGCGCAAGCTCCTACAATGAG. This codes for CASSPQTSASSYNE. The entire CDR3 protein reads CASSPQTSASSYNEQFF.

Concerning this clone itself: The read stops 3 residues short of the end of the CDR3; the missing end is completed from the germline J gene. The genes are TRBV2 and TRBJ1-2; the match to TRBD1 covers 10 bases. CDR1 is SNHLY, CDR2 FYNNEI, per germline. V dropped 7 bases and J dropped 6; count of bases not matched to a gene: 14. The CDR3 loop spans 16 amino acids. The part of the CDR3 DNA that was read is TGTGCCAGCACCCATATGACAGGGGGCGATTCTAATGGC. Amino acid sequence: CASTHMTGGDSNG. In full, the CDR3 reads CASTHMTGGDSNGYTF.

This clone was observed at least ten times. Read sequence stops 3 residues before the CDR3 end, and the germline J gene provides the missing end. The chain is built from TRBV10-3 and TRBJ1-5; perhaps TRBD1 as D (5 bases). The ends were cut back, 7 bases at V and 7 bases at J, with 14 bases in the middle. The CDR3 contains 13 residues. The V gene's germline CDR1 is ENHRY and CDR2 SYGVKD. Partial CDR3 DNA: TGTGCCATCATCAGGGTCACAAGCCAGCCC. Translating gives CAIIRVTSQP. The whole CDR3 is CAIIRVTSQPQHF.

Points on this clone: The read is 3 residues too short to cover the CDR3 end, so that end is filled in from the germline J gene. The V gene is TRBV18, the J gene TRBJ1-3, with 9 bases aligning to TRBD1. CDR1 is KGHSH, CDR2 LQKENI, per germline. This CDR3 region has 17 residues. V lost 2 bases, J lost 1 base, and 6 bases stayed unmatched. The CDR3 protein is CASSPTGTGSSGNTIYF. The CDR3 DNA, read in part, is TGTGCCAGCTCACCAACCGGGACAGGGTCTTCTGGAAACACC.

This clone was recorded many times. The missing CDR3 end, 3 residues past where the read stops, is filled in from the germline J gene. The J gene is TRBJ2-1, the V gene TRBV20-1; unclear D gene. Trimming stripped 1 base from V and 7 bases from J, with 8 bases between. Germline V CDR1 and CDR2: DFQATT, SNEGSKA (reference sequence). The CDR3 is 12 amino acids. The DNA read from the CDR3 is TGCAGTGCTAGAGGCGCTTTTAATGAG. Translation gives CSARGAFNE. The CDR3 in full is CSARGAFNEQFF.

Ten or more counts support this clone. Read data end 3 residues before the CDR3 end; the end is taken from the germline J gene. This chain joins TRBV7-3 and TRBJ2-1; the D gene is possibly TRBD2 (6 bases). Germline V gives CDR1 SGHTA, CDR2 FQGTGA. There are 15 residues in the CDR3. V lost 2 bases to trimming and J lost 9 bases, with 17 bases between them. The part of the CDR3 DNA that was read is TGTGCCAGCAGCTTACGGCCTAGCGTCGCTCTTGAG. Its translation is CASSLRPSVALE. The entire CDR3 protein reads CASSLRPSVALEQFF. The whole variable domain, remainder taken from reference TRBV7-3 and TRBJ2-1, is GAGVSQTPSNKVTEKGKYVELRCDPISGHTALYWYRQSLGQGPEFLIYFQGTGAADDSGLPNDRFFAVRPEGSVSTLKIQRTERGDSAVYLCASSLRPSVALEQFFGPGTRLTVL.

This clone was picked up many times. Read coverage stops 3 residues before the CDR3 terminus; the germline J gene supplies the remainder. The chain combines TRBV11-3 with TRBJ2-5, with D perhaps matching TRBD2 (6 bases). CDR1 SGHNT and CDR2 YENEEA come from the germline V gene. The length of the CDR3 is 15 residues. Trimming left V 5 bases short and J 2 bases short, with 15 bases between. CDR3 DNA (partial): TGTGCCAGCAGCCACGGGGGTTTGCAGCAAGAGACC. Protein: CASSHGGLQQET. The entire CDR3 sequence reads CASSHGGLQQETQYF.

This clone was seen many times. The part of the CDR3 DNA that was read is TGTGCCAGCAGCCAACTACAGGGGGCGGGCGAG. Encoded protein: CASSQLQGAGE. The whole CDR3 sequence reads CASSQLQGAGEQYF. The V and J genes are TRBV14 and TRBJ2-7, with 9 bases identical to TRBD1. Read coverage stops 3 residues before the CDR3 terminus; the germline J gene supplies the remainder. The CDR3 runs to 14 residues. Trimming cost V 2 bases and J 6 bases; bases outside gene matches: 5. Germline CDR1 is SGHDN and CDR2 is FVKESK.

Many counts were recorded for this clone. Sequencing ends 3 residues short of the CDR3 end; the germline J gene provides the rest. V and J are TRBV7-2 and TRBJ2-7; D remains ambiguous. This CDR3 region has 13 residues. Deletions cut 5 bases from V and 2 bases from J, with 10 bases between. CDR1 and CDR2 from the germline V gene are SGHTA and FQGNSA. Partial CDR3 DNA: TGTGCCAGCAGCCAGGCCCCTCCCTACGAG. Translated: CASSQAPPYE. The full-length CDR3 reads as CASSQAPPYEQYF. The entire variable domain, with the rest obtained from reference TRBV7-2 and TRBJ2-7, is as follows: GAGVSQSPSNKVTEKGKDVELRCDPISGHTALYWYRQSLGQGLEFLIYFQGNSAPDKSGLPSDRFSAERTGGSVSTLTIQRTQQEDSAVYLCASSQAPPYEQYFGPGTRLTVT.

This clone was observed at least ten times. The read falls 3 residues short of the CDR3 end, and the missing part is taken from the germline J gene. The chain has TRBV5-1 and TRBJ1-1; TRBD1 matches 9 bases. CDR1 is SGHRS, CDR2 YFSETQ, per germline. The CDR3 is 15 amino acids. Trimming cost V 3 bases and J 1 base; bases outside gene matches: 4. CDR3 residues: CASSSRTGANTEAFF. CDR3 DNA (partial): TGCGCCAGCAGCTCTCGGACAGGGGCGAACACTGAA.

This clone occurred many times. The read terminates 3 residues before the CDR3 end, so the remaining end is supplied by the germline J gene. The chain combines TRBV5-1 with TRBJ2-7; no clear D gene. Between the trimmed V and J ends, which lost 0 bases and 3 bases, there was a span of 4 bases. The CDR3 contains 12 residues. Germline V gives CDR1 SGHRS, CDR2 YFSETQ. Partial CDR3 DNA: TGCGCCAGCAGCTTGGAATACTACGAG. It specifies CASSLEYYE. The whole CDR3 region reads CASSLEYYEQYF.

This clone has a count of ten or more. Coverage ceases 3 residues before the CDR3 finishes, and the germline J gene fills in the end. This sequence joins TRBV6-2 or TRBV6-3 and TRBJ2-1; TRBD2 might be the D (7 bases). CDR3 size: 16 residues. Per germline, CDR1 MNHEY and CDR2 SVGEGT. V gave up 0 bases and J gave up 2 bases, with 11 bases separating them. The CDR3 sequence: CASSYSGGGTYNEQFF. The covered CDR3 bases are TGTGCCAGCAGTTACTCGGGGGGGGGCACCTACAATGAG.

This clone has ten or more counts. In the same sample, other DNA sequences code for this CDR3. Incomplete CDR3 DNA: TGTGCCAGCAGCTTACCCTTGAGACAGGGAAACACC. This codes for CASSLPLRQGNT. The entire CDR3 sequence reads CASSLPLRQGNTIYF. The rearrangement links TRBV7-2 to TRBJ1-3; a weak D match, TRBD1 (5 bases). The read ends 3 residues shy of where the CDR3 ends; the end is completed using the germline J gene. V was clipped by 2 bases and J by 4 bases, with 12 bases between them. The germline CDR1 and CDR2 sequences are SGHTA and FQGNSA. This CDR3 comprises 15 residues.

This clone was seen many times. Incomplete CDR3 DNA: TGCAGCGTTTTATTAGATGGC. Its protein product is CSVLLDG. The full CDR3 sequence reads CSVLLDGYTF. The V gene is TRBV29-1, the J gene TRBJ1-2; D call uncertain. The missing CDR3 end, 3 residues past where the read stops, is filled in from the germline J gene. This CDR3 contains 10 residues. Trimming cost V 5 bases and J 6 bases, with 7 bases left between them. The germline V gene encodes CDR1 SQVTM and CDR2 ANQGSEA.

This clone was observed at least ten times. The CDR3 end is not reached by the read, which stops 3 residues before it; the germline J gene fills it in. Other DNA sequences of this sample code for an identical CDR3. The chain is built from TRBV7-2 and TRBJ2-7; 7 bases map to TRBD2. The CDR3 totals 14 residues. Germline V CDR1 and CDR2: SGHTA, FQGNSA. Unmatched junction bases numbered 8, after V lost 6 bases and J lost 3 bases. The DNA read from the CDR3 is TGTGCCAGCAGGCTAGGAGCGGGGATCTACGAG. It yields the protein CASRLGAGIYE. The entire CDR3 protein is CASRLGAGIYEQYF.